The clone carrying this T cell receptor (beta chain) was counted between two and nine times. This specimen belongs to a study of identical twins. TCRdb redid the calling of the 5' RACE reads with MiXCR, one entry per CDR3 protein. The data hold some 1,600,000 distinct CDR3 sequences, with roughly 35% observed a single time. This clonotype was sampled from a newborn girl in good health. Sequenced: cord blood.

CDR3 amino acids: CATSRESSGVTDTQYF. Here the CDR3 DNA reads TGTGCCACCAGCAGAGAATCATCGGGTGTCACAGATACGCAGTATTTT. This chain links TRBV15 with TRBJ2-3; no definite D call. The V end was cut by 0 bases, the J end by 2 bases, with 12 bases between. The germline V gene encodes CDR1 LNHNV and CDR2 YYDKDF (reference sequence). This CDR3 region has 16 residues.